The clone carrying this T cell receptor (beta chain) was seen more than once but under ten times. What it recognizes is unknown. A universal primer site came from template switching; cDNA carried unique molecular identifiers. One entry per CDR3 protein, called by TCRdb with MiXCR from the 5' RACE reads. The data show roughly 490,000 distinct CDR3 sequences, roughly an eighth seen once. This sample was included in a study of identical twins. The study's findings and limits: Cross-sectional statistical analysis was relied on for the conclusions, without the same donors being followed. Analyses of zero insertions could, in part, be confounded by invariant MAIT and iNKT cells. Memory repertoires lacked the insertion deficit that abundant cord blood beta clonotypes showed.

Trimming shortened V by 6 bases and J by 1 base, and 19 bases separated the two germline ends. This CDR3 region has 18 residues. CDR1 MDHEN and CDR2 SYDVKM come from the germline V gene. The same data also went into a second study, on yellow fever vaccine responses in identical twins.

This clonotype was sampled from a woman between 18 and 30 years old in good health. The sample was CD4+ T cells sorted from blood. V gene TRBV28 combines with J gene TRBJ2-6; D may be TRBD1 or TRBD2 (5 bases each). The CDR3 DNA reads as TGTGCCAGCAGGATAACCGGGACCTACCTTTCTGGGGCCAACGTCCTGACTTTC. Amino acids: CASRITGTYLSGANVLTF.